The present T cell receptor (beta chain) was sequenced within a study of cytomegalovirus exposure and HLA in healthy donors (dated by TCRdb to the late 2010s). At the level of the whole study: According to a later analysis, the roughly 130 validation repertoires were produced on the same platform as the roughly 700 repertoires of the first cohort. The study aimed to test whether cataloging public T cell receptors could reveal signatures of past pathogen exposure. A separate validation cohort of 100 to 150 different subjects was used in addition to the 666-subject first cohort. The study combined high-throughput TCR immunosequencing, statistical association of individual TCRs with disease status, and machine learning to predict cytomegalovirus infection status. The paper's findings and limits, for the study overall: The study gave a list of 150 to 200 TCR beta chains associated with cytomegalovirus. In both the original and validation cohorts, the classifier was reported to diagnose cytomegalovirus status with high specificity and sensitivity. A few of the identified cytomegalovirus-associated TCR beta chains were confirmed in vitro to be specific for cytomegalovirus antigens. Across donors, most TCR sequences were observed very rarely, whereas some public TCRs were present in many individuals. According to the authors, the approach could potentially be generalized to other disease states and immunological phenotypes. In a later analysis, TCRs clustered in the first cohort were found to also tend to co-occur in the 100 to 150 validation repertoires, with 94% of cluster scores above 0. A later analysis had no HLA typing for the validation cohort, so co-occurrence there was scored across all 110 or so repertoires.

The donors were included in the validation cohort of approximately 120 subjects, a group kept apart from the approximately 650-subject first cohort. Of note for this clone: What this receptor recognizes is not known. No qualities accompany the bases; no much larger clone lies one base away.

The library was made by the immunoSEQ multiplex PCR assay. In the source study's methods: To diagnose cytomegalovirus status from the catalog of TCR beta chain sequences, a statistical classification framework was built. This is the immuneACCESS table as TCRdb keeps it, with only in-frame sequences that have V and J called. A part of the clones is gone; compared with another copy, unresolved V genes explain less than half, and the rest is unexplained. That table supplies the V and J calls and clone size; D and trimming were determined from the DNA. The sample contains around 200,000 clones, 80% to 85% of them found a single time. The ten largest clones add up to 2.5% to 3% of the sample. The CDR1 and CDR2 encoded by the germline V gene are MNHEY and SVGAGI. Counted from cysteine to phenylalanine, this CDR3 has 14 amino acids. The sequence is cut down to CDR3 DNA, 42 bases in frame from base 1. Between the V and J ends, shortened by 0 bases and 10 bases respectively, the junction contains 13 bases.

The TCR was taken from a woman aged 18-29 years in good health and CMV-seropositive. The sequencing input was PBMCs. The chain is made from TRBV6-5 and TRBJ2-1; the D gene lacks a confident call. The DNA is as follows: TGTGCCAGCAGTTACTCAAGATTGGAGAAAGAGCAGTTCTTC. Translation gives CASSYSRLEKEQFF.